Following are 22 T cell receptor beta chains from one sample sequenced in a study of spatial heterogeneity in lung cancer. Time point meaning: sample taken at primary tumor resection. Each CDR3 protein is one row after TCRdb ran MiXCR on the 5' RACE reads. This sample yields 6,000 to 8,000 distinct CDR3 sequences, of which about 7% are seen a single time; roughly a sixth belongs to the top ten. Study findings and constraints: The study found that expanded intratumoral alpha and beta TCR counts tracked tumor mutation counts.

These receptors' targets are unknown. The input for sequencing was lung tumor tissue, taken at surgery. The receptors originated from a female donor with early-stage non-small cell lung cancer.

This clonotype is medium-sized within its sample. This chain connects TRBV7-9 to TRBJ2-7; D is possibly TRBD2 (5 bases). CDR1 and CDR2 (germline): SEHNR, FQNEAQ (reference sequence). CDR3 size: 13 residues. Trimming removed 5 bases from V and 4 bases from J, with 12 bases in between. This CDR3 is CASSRGQTYEQYF. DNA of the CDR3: TGTGCCAGCAGCCGCGGGCAGACTTACGAGCAGTACTTC.

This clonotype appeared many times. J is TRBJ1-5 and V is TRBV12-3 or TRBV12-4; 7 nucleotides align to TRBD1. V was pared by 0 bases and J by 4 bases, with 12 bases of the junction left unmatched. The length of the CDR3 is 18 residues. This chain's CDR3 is CASSLALGTAVRNQPQHF. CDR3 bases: TGTGCCAGCAGTTTAGCCCTGGGGACAGCGGTTAGAAATCAGCCCCAGCATTTT.

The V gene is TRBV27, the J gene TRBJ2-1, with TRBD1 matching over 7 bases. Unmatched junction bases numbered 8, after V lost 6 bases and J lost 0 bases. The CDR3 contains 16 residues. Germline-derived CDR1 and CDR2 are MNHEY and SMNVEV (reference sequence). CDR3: CASSPLGQASYNEQFF. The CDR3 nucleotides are TGTGCCAGCAGCCCTCTCGGACAGGCCTCCTACAATGAGCAGTTCTTC.

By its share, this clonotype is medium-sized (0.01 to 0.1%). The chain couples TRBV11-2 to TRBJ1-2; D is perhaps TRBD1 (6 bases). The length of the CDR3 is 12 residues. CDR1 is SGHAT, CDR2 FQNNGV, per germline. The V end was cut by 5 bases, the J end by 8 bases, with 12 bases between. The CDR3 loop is CASSPGGLGYTF. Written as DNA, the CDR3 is TGTGCCAGCAGCCCGGGGGGCCTGGGCTACACCTTC.

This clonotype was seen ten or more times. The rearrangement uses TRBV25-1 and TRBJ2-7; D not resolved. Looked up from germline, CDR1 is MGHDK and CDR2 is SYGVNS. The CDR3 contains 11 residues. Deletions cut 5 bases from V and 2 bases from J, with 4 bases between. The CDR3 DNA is TGTGCCAGCAGTCTCACCTACGAGCAGTACTTC. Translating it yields CASSLTYEQYF.

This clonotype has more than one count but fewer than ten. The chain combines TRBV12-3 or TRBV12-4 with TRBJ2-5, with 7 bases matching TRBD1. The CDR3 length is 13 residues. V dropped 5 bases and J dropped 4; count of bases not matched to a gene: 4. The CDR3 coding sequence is TGTGCCAGCAGTCGACAGGGTCGAGAGACCCAGTACTTC. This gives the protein CASSRQGRETQYF.

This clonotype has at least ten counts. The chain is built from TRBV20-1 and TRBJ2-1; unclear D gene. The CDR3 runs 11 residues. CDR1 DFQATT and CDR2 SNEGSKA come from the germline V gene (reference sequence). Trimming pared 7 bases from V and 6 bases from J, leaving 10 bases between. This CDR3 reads CSVPSVNEQFF. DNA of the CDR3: TGCAGTGTTCCATCAGTCAATGAGCAGTTCTTC.

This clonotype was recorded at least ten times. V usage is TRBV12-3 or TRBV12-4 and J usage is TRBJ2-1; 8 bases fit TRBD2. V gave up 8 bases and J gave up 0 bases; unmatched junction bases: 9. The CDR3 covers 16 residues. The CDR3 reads CASGVGRAGSYNEQFF. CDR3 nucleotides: TGTGCCAGCGGTGTCGGGAGGGCCGGCTCCTACAATGAGCAGTTCTTC.

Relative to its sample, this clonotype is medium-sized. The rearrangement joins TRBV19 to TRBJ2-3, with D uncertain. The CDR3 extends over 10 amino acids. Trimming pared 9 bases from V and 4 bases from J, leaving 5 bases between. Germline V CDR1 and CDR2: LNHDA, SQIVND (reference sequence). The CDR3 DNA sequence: TGTGCCAGCGAGGCAGATACGCAGTATTTT. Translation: CASEADTQYF.

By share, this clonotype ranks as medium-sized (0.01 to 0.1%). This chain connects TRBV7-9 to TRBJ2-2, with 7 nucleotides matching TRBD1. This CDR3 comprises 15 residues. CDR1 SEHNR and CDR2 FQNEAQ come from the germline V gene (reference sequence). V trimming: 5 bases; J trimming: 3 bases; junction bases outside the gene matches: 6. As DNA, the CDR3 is TGTGCCAGCAGCCAGGGGGTATCGGACACCGGGGAGCTGTTTTTT. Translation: CASSQGVSDTGELFF.

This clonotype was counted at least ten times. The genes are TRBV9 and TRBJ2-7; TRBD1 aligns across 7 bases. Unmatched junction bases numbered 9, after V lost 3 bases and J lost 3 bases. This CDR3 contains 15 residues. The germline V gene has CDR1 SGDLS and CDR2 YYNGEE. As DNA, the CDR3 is TGTGCCAGCAGCGACGGGACAGATCTTGTCTACGAGCAGTACTTC. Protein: CASSDGTDLVYEQYF.

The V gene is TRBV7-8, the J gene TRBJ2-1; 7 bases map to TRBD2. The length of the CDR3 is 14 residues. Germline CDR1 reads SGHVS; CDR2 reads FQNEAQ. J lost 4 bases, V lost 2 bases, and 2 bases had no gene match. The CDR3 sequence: CASSLTGLYNEQFF. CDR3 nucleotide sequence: TGTGCCAGCAGCTTAACGGGACTATACAATGAGCAGTTCTTC.

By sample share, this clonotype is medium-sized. The chain's CDR3 is CASSEYETQYF. The CDR3 nucleotides read TGTGCCAGCAGTGAATATGAGACCCAGTACTTC. The genes are TRBV2 and TRBJ2-5; D unresolved. The CDR3 is 11 residues long. Germline-derived CDR1 and CDR2 are SNHLY and FYNNEI. Trimming left V 2 bases short and J 5 bases short, with 3 bases between.

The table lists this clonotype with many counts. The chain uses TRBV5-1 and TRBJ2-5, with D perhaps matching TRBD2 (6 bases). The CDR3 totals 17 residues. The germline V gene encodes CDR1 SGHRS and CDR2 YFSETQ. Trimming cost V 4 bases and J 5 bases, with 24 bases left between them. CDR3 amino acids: CASSPRESGPALETQYF. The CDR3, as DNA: TGCGCCAGCAGCCCGCGGGAATCGGGGCCTGCCTTGGAGACCCAGTACTTC.

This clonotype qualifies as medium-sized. The CDR3 reads CASSLGRGANVLTF. CDR3 coding DNA: TGCGCCAGCAGCTTGGGTAGGGGAGCCAACGTCCTGACTTTC. The chain employs TRBV5-1 and TRBJ2-6; D may be TRBD1 (5 bases). This CDR3 is built from 14 residues. V lost 0 bases to trimming and J lost 7 bases, with 8 bases between them. Germline CDR1 is SGHRS and CDR2 is YFSETQ.

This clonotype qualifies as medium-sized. Written as DNA, the CDR3 is TGTGCCAGCAGCCTCCCCGGTGGTAATCAGCCCCAGCATTTT. This sequence encodes CASSLPGGNQPQHF. This chain links TRBV5-5 with TRBJ1-5; D is ambiguous. Germline CDR1 and CDR2: SGHKS and YYEKEE (reference sequence). Trimming removed 4 bases at V and 4 bases at J, with 12 bases between. CDR3 length equals 14 residues.

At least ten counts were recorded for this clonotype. The CDR3 is CSASGGTSGSMSYEQYF. The DNA for the CDR3 is TGCAGTGCCAGTGGGGGGACTAGCGGGAGTATGTCCTACGAGCAGTACTTC. This rearrangement joins TRBV20-1 to TRBJ2-7; 14 bases fit TRBD2. The CDR3 has 17 residues. Trimming removed 6 bases from V and 1 base from J; junction bases left unmatched: 11. Germline-derived CDR1 and CDR2 are DFQATT and SNEGSKA (reference sequence).

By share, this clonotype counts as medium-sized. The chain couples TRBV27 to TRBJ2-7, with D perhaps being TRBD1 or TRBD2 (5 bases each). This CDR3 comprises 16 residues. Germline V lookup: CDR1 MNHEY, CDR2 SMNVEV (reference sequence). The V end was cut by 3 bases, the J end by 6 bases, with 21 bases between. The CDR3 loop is CASSFDQPRGAVEQYF. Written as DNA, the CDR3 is TGTGCCAGCAGTTTCGACCAGCCTAGAGGGGCCGTCGAGCAGTACTTC.

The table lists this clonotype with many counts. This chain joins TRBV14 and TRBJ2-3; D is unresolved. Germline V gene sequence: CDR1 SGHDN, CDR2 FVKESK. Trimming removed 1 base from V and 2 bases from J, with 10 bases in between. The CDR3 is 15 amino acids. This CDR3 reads CASSQVLGYTDTQYF. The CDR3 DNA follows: TGTGCCAGCAGCCAAGTCCTGGGGTACACAGATACGCAGTATTTT.

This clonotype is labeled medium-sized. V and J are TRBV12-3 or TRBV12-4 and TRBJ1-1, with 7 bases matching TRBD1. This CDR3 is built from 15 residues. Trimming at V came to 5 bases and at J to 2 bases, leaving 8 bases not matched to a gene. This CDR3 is CASSISGTVNTEAFF. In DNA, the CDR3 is TGTGCCAGCAGTATCTCCGGGACAGTCAACACTGAAGCTTTCTTT.

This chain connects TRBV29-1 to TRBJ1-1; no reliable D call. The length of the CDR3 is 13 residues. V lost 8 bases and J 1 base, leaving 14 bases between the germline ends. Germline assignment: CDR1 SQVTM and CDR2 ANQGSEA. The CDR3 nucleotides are TGCAGCATCACCGGGTCTGAGAACACTGAAGCTTTCTTT. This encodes CSITGSENTEAFF.

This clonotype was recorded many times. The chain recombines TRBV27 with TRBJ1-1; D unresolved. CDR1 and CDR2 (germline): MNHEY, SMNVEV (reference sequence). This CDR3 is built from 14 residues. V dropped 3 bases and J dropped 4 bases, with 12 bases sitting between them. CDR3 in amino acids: CASSFRSGFTEAFF. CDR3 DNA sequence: TGTGCCAGCAGTTTCCGGTCTGGATTCACTGAAGCTTTCTTT.